This TCR beta chain was recovered during a study of blood T cell repertoires in COVID-19. Recruitment covered 25 or so US areas and drew participants whose ages spanned roughly 18 to 89 years. The study assigned cohorts using participant-reported clinical history. In the original analysis: Scientists estimated how many nucleated cells there were by amplifying reference gene primers. Profiled with immunoSEQ multiplex PCR; TCRdb holds only in-frame clones, not every one. From that table come the V and J calls and clone size; the DNA was used to work out D and trimming. The sample records roughly 260,000 clones, approximately 86% being singletons. This clone was counted once. The CDR3 runs to 17 residues. Germline assignment: CDR1 ENHRY and CDR2 SYGVKD. J gave up 6 bases and V 0 bases, and 11 bases lay outside the gene matches.

The sequencing input was PBMCs or T cells enriched from blood (not recorded which). The gene calls are TRBV10-3 and TRBJ1-2; TRBD1 matches at 9 bases. The receptor was isolated from a woman younger than 30 who had recovered from COVID-19. The CDR3, as DNA: TGTGCCATCAGTGAGTCCGTTGGAGACAGGGGGGGCGATGGCTACACCTTC. This gives the protein CAISESVGDRGGDGYTF.